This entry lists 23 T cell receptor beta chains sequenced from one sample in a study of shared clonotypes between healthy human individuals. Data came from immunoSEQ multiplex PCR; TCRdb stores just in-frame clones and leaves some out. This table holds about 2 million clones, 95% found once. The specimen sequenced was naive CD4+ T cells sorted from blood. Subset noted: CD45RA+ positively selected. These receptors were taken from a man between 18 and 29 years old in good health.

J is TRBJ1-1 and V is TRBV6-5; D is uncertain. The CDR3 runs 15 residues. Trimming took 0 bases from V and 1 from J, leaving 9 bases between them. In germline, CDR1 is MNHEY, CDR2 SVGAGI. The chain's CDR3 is CASSYSQDPNTEAFF. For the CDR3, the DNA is TGTGCCAGCAGTTACTCTCAGGACCCGAACACTGAAGCTTTCTTT.

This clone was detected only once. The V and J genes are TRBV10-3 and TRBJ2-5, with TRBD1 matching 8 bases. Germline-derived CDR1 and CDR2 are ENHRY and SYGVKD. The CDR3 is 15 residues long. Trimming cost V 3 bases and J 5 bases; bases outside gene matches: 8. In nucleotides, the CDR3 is TGTGCCATCAGTGACATGGCACAGGGGGTGGAGACCCAGTACTTC. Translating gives CAISDMAQGVETQYF.

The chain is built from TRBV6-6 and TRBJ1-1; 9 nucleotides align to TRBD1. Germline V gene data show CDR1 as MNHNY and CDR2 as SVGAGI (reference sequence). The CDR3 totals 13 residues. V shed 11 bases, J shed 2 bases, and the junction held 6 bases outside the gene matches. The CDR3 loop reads CAAKTGGNTEAFF. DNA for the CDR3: TGTGCCGCCAAGACAGGGGGTAACACTGAAGCTTTCTTT.

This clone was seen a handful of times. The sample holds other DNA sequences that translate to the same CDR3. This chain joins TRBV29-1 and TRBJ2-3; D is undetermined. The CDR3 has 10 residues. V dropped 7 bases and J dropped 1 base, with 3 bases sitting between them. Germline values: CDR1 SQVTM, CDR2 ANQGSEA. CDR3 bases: TGCAGCGCCGGCACAGATACGCAGTATTTT. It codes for CSAGTDTQYF.

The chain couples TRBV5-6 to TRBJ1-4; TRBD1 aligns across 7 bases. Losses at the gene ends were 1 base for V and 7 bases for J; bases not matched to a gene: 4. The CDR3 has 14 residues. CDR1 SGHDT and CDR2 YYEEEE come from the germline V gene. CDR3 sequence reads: CASSLHRGTEKLFF. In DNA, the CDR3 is TGTGCCAGCAGCTTGCACAGGGGAACTGAAAAACTGTTTTTT.

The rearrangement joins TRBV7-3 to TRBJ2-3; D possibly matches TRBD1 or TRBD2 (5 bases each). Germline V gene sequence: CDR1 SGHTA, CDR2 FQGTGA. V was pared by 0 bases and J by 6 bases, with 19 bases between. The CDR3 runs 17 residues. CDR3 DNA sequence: TGTGCCAGCAGCTTAACCCCCCGGCCGGGGCTGGGCGATACGCAGTATTTT. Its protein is CASSLTPRPGLGDTQYF. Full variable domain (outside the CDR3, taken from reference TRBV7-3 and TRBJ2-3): GAGVSQTPSNKVTEKGKYVELRCDPISGHTALYWYRQSLGQGPEFLIYFQGTGAADDSGLPNDRFFAVRPEGSVSTLKIQRTERGDSAVYLCASSLTPRPGLGDTQYFGPGTRLTVL.

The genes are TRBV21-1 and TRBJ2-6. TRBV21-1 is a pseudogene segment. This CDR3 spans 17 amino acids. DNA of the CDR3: TGTGCCAGCAGCGCTCCGGGACCCATCTCTGGGGCCAACGTCCTGACTTTC. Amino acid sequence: CASSAPGPISGANVLTF.

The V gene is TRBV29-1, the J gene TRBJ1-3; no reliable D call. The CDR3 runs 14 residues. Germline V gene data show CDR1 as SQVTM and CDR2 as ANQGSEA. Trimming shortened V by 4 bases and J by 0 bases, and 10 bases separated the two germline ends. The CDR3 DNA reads TGCAGCGTTGCGGGATCTATCTCTGGAAACACCATATATTTT. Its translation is CSVAGSISGNTIYF.

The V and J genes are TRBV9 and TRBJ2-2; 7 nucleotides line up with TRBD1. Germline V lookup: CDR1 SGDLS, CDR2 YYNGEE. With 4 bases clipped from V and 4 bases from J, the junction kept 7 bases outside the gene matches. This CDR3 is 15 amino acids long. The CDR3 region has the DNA TGTGCCAGCAGCCTCGACAGGGCGACCACCGGGGAGCTGTTTTTT. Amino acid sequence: CASSLDRATTGELFF.

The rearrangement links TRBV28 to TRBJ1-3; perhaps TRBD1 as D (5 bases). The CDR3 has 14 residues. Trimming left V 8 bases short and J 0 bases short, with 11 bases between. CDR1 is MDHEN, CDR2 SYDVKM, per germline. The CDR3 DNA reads TGTGCCAGCGCAGAAGGGACCTCTGGAAACACCATATATTTT. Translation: CASAEGTSGNTIYF.

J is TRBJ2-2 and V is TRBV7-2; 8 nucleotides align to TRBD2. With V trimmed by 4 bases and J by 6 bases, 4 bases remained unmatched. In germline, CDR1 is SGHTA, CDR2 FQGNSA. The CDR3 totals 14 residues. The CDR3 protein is CASSWTSIPGELFF. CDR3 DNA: TGTGCCAGCAGCTGGACTAGCATCCCCGGGGAGCTGTTTTTT.

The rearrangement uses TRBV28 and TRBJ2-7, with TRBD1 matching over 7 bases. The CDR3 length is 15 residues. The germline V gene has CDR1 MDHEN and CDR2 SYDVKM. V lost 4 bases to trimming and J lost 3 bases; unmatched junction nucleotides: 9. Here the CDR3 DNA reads TGTGCCAGCAGTTCTCCTGGGACAGTTTACTACGAGCAGTACTTC. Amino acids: CASSSPGTVYYEQYF.

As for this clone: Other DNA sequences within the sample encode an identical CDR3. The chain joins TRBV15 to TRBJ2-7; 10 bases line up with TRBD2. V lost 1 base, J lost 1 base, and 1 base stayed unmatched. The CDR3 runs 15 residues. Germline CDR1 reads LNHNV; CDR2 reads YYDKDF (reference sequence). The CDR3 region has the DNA TGTGCCACCAGCAGAGTTAGCGGGGGGTCCTACGAGCAGTACTTC. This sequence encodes CATSRVSGGSYEQYF.

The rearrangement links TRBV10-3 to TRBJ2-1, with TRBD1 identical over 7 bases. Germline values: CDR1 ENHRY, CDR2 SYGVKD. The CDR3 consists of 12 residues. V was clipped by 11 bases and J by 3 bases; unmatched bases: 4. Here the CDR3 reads CAAGTVYNEQFF. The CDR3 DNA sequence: TGTGCCGCCGGGACAGTCTACAATGAGCAGTTCTTC.

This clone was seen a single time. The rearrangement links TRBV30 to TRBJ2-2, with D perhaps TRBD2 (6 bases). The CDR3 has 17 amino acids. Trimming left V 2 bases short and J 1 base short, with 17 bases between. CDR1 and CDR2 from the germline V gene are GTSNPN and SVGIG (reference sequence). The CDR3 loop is CAWSPRRGRENTGELFF. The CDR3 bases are TGTGCCTGGAGTCCTAGGCGGGGACGGGAGAACACCGGGGAGCTGTTTTTT.

The CDR3 bases are TGTGCCTGGAGTCTGGGAGCAAGCTCCTACAATGAGCAGTTCTTC. Translation: CAWSLGASSYNEQFF. This rearrangement joins TRBV30 to TRBJ2-1; possible D gene TRBD2, 5 bases. The CDR3 totals 15 residues. Per the germline V gene, CDR1 is GTSNPN and CDR2 is SVGIG (reference sequence). V lost 2 bases and J 0 bases, leaving 11 bases between the germline ends.

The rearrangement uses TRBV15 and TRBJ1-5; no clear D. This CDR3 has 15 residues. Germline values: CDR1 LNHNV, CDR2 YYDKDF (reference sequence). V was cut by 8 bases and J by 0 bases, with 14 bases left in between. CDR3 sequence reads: CATSGGHISNQPQHF. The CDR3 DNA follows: TGTGCCACCTCGGGAGGGCATATTAGCAATCAGCCCCAGCATTTT.

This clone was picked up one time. CDR3 sequence (DNA): TGTGCCATCGCACAGGGCCACTACGAGCAGTACTTC. Residues: CAIAQGHYEQYF. V gene TRBV10-3 combines with J gene TRBJ2-7; the D gene is possibly TRBD1 (6 bases). The CDR3 contains 12 residues. The germline V gene has CDR1 ENHRY and CDR2 SYGVKD. V dropped 8 bases and J dropped 3 bases, with 11 bases sitting between them.

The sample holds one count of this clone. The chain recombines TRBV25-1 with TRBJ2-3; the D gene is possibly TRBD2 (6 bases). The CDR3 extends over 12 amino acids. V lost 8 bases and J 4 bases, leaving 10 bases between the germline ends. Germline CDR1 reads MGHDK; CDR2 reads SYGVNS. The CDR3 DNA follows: TGTGCCAGCGGATGGAGGGCAGATACGCAGTATTTT. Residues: CASGWRADTQYF.

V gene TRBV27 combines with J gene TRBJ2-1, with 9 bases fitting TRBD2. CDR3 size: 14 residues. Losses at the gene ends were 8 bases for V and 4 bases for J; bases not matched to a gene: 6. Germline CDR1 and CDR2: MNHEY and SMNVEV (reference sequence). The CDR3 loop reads CASSRTSEYNEQFF. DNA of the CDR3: TGTGCCAGCTCCCGGACTAGCGAGTACAATGAGCAGTTCTTC.

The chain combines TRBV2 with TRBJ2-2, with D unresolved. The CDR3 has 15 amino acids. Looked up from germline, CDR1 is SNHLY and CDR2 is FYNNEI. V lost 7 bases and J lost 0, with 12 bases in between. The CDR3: CASKTQASNTGELFF. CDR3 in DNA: TGTGCCAGCAAAACGCAAGCTTCGAACACCGGGGAGCTGTTTTTT. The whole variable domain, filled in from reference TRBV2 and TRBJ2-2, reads EPEVTQTPSHQVTQMGQEVILRCVPISNHLYFYWYRQILGQKVEFLVSFYNNEISEKSEIFDDQFSVERPDGSNFTLKIRSTKLEDSAMYFCASKTQASNTGELFFGEGSRLTVL.

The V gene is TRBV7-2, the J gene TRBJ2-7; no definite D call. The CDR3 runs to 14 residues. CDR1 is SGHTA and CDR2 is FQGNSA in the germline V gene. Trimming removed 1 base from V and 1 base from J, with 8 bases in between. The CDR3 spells CASSLEGQSYEQYF. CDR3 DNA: TGTGCCAGCAGCTTAGAGGGCCAATCCTACGAGCAGTACTTC.

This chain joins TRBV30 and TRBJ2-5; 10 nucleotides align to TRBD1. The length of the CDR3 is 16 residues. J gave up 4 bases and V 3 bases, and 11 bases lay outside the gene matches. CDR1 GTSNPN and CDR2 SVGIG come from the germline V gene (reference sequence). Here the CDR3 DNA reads TGTGCCTGGAGACCCCCGGGACAGGGGTTCGGAGAGACCCAGTACTTC. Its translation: CAWRPPGQGFGETQYF.